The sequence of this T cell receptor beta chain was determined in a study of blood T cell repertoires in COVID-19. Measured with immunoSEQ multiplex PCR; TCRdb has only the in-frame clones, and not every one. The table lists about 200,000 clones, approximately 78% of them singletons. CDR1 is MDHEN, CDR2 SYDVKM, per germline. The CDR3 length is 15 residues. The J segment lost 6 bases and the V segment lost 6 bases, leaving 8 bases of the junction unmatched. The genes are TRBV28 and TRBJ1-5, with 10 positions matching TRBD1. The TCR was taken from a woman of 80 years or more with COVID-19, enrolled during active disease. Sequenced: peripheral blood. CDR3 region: CASSRDRGRGQPQHF. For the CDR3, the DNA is TGTGCCAGCAGCCGAGACAGGGGGCGCGGTCAGCCCCAGCATTTT. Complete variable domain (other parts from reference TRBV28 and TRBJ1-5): DVKVTQSSRYLVKRTGEKVFLECVQDMDHENMFWYRQDPGLGLRLIYFSYDVKMKEKGDIPEGYSVSREKKERFSLILESASTNQTSMYLCASSRDRGRGQPQHFGDGTRLSIL.